This T cell receptor beta chain derives from a study of T-cell memory formation after mild COVID-19. A word on this clonotype: The antigen remains undetermined.

TCRdb analysed the 5' RACE reads with MiXCR anew, one entry per CDR3 protein. The profile covers over 120,000 distinct CDR3 sequences, with roughly 19% appearing a single time and about 2.3% taken by the ten largest. Findings and limits, study-wide: The authors left the SARS-CoV-2 specificity of second-wave clones peaking on day 37 unconfirmed. The CD4+ clones that contracted clustered mainly within CM and EM, and the CD8+ clones concentrated in EMRA. Clones contracting across day 15 to 85 had a balanced CD4/CD8 profile; later expanding clones leaned CD4+.

V lost 2 bases to trimming and J lost 2 bases; unmatched junction nucleotides: 5. Germline values: CDR1 SGHAT, CDR2 FQDESV (reference sequence). CDR3 length equals 15 residues. This receptor was obtained from an adult woman who had mild COVID-19 (a few samples of this study predate the infection). Cell type and time point are not known. The chain is built from TRBV11-1 and TRBJ2-7; 8 nucleotides match TRBD1. The sequenced material came from PBMCs or a T cell subset sorted from them (not recorded which). In DNA form, the CDR3 reads TGTGCCAGCAGCTTATTGGACAGGGCACCCTACGAGCAGTACTTC. Its protein product is CASSLLDRAPYEQYF.